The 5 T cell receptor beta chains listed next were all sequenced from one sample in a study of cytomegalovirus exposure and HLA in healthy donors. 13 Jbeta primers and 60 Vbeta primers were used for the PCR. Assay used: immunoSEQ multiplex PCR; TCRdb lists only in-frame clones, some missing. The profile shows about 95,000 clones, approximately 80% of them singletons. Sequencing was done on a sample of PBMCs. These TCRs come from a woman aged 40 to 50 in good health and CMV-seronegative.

CDR3 sequence (DNA): TGCGCCAGCAGCTTGGGGGGGGGACAGCCCCAGCATTTT. Its translation is CASSLGGGQPQHF. The rearrangement links TRBV5-1 to TRBJ1-5; D perhaps matches TRBD1 (5 bases). Germline CDR1 is SGHRS and CDR2 is YFSETQ. V dropped 0 bases and J dropped 7 bases, with 8 bases sitting between them. The CDR3 contains 13 residues.

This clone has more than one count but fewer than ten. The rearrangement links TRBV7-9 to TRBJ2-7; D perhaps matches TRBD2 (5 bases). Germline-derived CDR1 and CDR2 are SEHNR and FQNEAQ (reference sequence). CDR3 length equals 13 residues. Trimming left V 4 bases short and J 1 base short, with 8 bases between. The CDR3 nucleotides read TGTGCCAGCAGCTATCCGGGGTCCTACGAGCAGTACTTC. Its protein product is CASSYPGSYEQYF.

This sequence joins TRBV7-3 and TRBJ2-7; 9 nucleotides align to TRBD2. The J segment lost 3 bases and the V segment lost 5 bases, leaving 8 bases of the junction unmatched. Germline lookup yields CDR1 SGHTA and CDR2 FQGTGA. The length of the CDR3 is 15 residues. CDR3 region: CASSNQRGANYEQYF. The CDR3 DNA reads TGTGCCAGCAGCAACCAGCGGGGGGCGAACTACGAGCAGTACTTC.

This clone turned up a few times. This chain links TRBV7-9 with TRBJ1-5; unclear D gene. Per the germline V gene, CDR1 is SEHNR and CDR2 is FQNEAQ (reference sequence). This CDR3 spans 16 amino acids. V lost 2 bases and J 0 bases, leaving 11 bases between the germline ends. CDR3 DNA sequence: TGTGCCAGCAGCTTATTGGCAGACAATAGCAATCAGCCCCAGCATTTT. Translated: CASSLLADNSNQPQHF.

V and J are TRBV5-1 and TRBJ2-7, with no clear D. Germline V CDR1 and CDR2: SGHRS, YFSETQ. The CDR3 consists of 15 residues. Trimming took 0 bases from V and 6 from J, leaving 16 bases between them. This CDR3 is CASSLVEQAPAEQYF. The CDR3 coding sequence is TGCGCCAGCAGCTTGGTTGAGCAGGCCCCAGCCGAGCAGTACTTC.